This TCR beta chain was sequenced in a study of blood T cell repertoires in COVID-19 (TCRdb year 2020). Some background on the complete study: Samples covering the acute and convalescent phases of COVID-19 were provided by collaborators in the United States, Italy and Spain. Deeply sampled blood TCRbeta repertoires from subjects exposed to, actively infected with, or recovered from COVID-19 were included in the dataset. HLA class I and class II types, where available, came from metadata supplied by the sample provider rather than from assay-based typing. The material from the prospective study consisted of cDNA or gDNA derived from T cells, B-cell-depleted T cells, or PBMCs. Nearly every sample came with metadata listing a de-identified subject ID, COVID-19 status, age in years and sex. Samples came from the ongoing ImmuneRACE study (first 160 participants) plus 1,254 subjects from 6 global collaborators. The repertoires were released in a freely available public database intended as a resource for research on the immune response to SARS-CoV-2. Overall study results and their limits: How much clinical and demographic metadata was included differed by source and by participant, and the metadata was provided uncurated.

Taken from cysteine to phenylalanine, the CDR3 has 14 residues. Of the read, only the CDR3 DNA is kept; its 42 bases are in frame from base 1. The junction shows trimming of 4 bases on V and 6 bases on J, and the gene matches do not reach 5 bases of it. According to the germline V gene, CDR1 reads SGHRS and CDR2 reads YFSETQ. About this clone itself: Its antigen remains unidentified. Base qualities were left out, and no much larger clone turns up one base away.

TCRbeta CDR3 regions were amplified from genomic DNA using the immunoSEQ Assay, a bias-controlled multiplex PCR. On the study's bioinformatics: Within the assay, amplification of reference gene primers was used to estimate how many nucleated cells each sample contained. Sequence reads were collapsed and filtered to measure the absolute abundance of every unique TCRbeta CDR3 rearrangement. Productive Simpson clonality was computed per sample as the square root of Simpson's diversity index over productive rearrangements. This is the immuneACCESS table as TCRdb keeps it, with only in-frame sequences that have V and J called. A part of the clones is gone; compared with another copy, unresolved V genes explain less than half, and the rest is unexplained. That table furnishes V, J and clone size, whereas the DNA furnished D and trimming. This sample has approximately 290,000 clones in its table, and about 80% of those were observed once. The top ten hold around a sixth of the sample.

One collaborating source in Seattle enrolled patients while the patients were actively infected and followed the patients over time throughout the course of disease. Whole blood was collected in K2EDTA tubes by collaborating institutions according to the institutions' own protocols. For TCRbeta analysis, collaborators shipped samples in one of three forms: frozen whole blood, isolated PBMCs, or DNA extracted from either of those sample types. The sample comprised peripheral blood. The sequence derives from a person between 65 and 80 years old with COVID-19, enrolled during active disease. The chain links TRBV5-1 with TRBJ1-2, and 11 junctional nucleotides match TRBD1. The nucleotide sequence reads TGCGCCAGCAGCCCAGGACAGGGGGCGGATGGCTACACCTTC. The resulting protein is CASSPGQGADGYTF.